This T cell receptor (beta chain) was observed in a study of shared clonotypes between healthy human individuals. Study at large: The composition of the donors was a couple of women and a few men aged 18 to 49. Three plates each covered CD4 naive and memory; CD8 naive two, CD8 memory one. Study-wide findings and caveats: Clonotypes shared by all four sorted-subset donors had higher generation probabilities than non-shared clonotypes. It was the few donors that limited the genetic and exposure-history diversity represented.

As for this clone: What it binds is unknown.

Germline CDR1 is MGHRA and CDR2 is YSYEKL. This CDR3 is built from 16 residues. V was trimmed by 1 base and J by 7 bases, leaving 16 bases between them. TCRdb keeps only in-frame clones here, not all; method: immunoSEQ multiplex PCR. This table has some 2,000,000 clones, around 95% appearing once. The chain recombines TRBV4-1 with TRBJ1-4; tentatively, D is TRBD1 (5 bases). Material for sequencing was naive CD4+ T cells sorted from blood. Subset specified: CD45RA+ positively selected. This TCR came from a man younger than 35 in good health. This CDR3 is CASSQAGPNPGEKLFF. DNA for the CDR3: TGCGCCAGCAGCCAAGCGGGGCCGAACCCGGGTGAAAAACTGTTTTTT.